This T cell receptor beta chain was sequenced during a study of T-cell reconstitution after alpha-beta-depleted transplantation in children. The sample holds many counts of this clonotype. Its matching antigen is unknown. Study-wide results and caveats: After one year, T-cell counts and TCRbeta diversity mostly came from new T cells. Reportedly, only several hundred clones from non-depleted graft cells drove alpha-beta T-cell counts at about two months. Recipient T cells and thymic progenitors that survived were the source of the high TCRbeta diversity seen at day 60 in some patients.

Preparation of the TCRbeta library involved a method that used unique molecular identifiers. TCRdb reprocessed the PCR reads with MiXCR, giving one entry per CDR3 protein. The sample has around 130,000 distinct CDR3 sequences, about 9.5% seen once. With 4 bases removed from V and 7 bases from J, the gap between germline ends came to 12 bases. The CDR3 has 13 amino acids. CDR1 is SGHDT and CDR2 is YYEEEE in the germline V gene. The clonotype comes from a girl under three years old who had a stem cell transplant for combined immunodeficiency, so the T cells may come from the graft donor. The sample consisted of PBMCs, mostly from graft donor cells, taken 180 days after TCRalphabeta/CD19-depleted stem cell transplant. V and J are TRBV5-6 and TRBJ2-4; possible D gene TRBD1, 6 bases. CDR3 DNA: TGTGCCAGCAGCGCGGGCCAGGGGAACATTCAGTACTTC. Translated: CASSAGQGNIQYF. Together with reference TRBV5-6 and TRBJ2-4, the CDR3 gives the full variable domain: DAGVTQSPTHLIKTRGQQVTLRCSPKSGHDTVSWYQQALGQGPQFIFQYYEEEERQRGNFPDRFSGHQFPNYSSELNVNALLLGDSALYLCASSAGQGNIQYFGAGTRLSVL.